Here is one TCR beta chain with its context. The data are from a study of blood T cell repertoires in COVID-19. Seattle patients were enrolled while actively infected and followed longitudinally. After removal of 1 base from V and 4 bases from J, the junction contained 5 bases not matched to a gene. The CDR3 is 15 amino acids. The germline V gene encodes CDR1 LGHNA and CDR2 YSLEER. Authors' processing steps: How many nucleated cells were present was estimated from reference gene primer amplification. This table comes from immunoSEQ multiplex PCR, and its TCRdb copy is limited to in-frame clones, with some not included. For V, J and clone size, that table is used; D and trimming come from the DNA. Of over 150,000 clones in the sample, roughly 91% are singletons; the top ten hold about 5.3%.

This rearrangement joins TRBV4-3 to TRBJ2-7; the match to TRBD2 covers 9 bases. The TCR comes from a man in his late teens or twenties with COVID-19, enrolled during active disease. Input material: peripheral blood. The CDR3 loop is CASSQVVAGAYEQYF. CDR3 coding DNA: TGCGCCAGCAGCCAAGTGGTAGCGGGGGCTTACGAGCAGTACTTC.